The rows below give T cell receptor beta chains drawn from one sample of a study of T cell repertoires in cytomegalovirus infection. MiXCR was run by TCRdb on the reads, yielding one entry per CDR3 protein. The table shows hundreds of thousands of distinct CDR3 sequences, with 30% to 40% occurring only once. What these receptors recognize is not known. The input for sequencing was cultured PBMCs, taken from culture after CMV antigen stimulation. The receptors come from a human donor in good health (CMV status not recorded). Some clones in this sample may be carry-over from other donors' samples. CDR3s include the opening cysteine and the closing phenylalanine or tryptophan. A D gene is named only where the DNA matches it firmly. Size tells how often a clone was seen (once, few, many) or the class of an expanded clone, and some rows leave it out.

-	TRBV19	TRBD1	TRBJ2-3	TGTGCCAGTAGTATGGACAGGGCTCGGGGAGATACGCAGTATTTT	CASSMDRARGDTQYF
-	TRBV7-2	-	TRBJ2-4	TGTGCCAGCAGCTTACACTTAAACATTCAGTACTTC	CASSLHLNIQYF
-	TRBV12-3/TRBV12-4	-	TRBJ1-5	TGTGCCAGCAGTTTAGGACTAGAAGGAGGAAGCAATCAGCCCCAGCATTTT	CASSLGLEGGSNQPQHF
many	TRBV28	-	TRBJ1-5	TGTGCCAGCAGATCATGGACCGGAACCCCGCAATATGTGTCCCAGCATTTT	CASRSWTGTPQYVSQHF
many	TRBV7-8	-	TRBJ2-5	TGTGCCAGCAGCCACCGCGGGGGCGGCGAGACCCAGTACTTC	CASSHRGGGETQYF
-	TRBV7-2	-	TRBJ2-1	TGTGCCAGGCTCATAGCGGCCTGGGATGAGCAGTTCTTC	CARLIAAWDEQFF
-	TRBV6-2/TRBV6-3	-	TRBJ2-7	TGTGCCAGCAGTTACGTCGTGGCAGGGAACAACTACGAGCAGTACTTC	CASSYVVAGNNYEQYF
-	TRBV19	-	TRBJ1-2	TGTGCCAGCAGTATAAGACAGATCTATGGCTACACCTTC	CASSIRQIYGYTF
-	TRBV5-1	-	TRBJ2-1	TGCGCCAGCAGCTTGGCCCAGATCCGGTACTACAATGAGCAGTTCTTC	CASSLAQIRYYNEQFF
-	TRBV6-5	TRBD1	TRBJ1-2	TGTGCCAGCAGCTGGACAGGGGGCGGAACGGGCGGCTACACCTTC	CASSWTGGGTGGYTF
-	TRBV7-2	-	TRBJ2-7	TGTGCCAGCAGCTTAGTGGCCCCCTACGAGCAGTACTTC	CASSLVAPYEQYF
-	TRBV7-8	-	TRBJ2-2	TGTGCCAGCAGCTTACCCTCGGGTTGGCTTCAGGTGCCGGATGACACCGGGGAGCTGTTTTTT	CASSLPSGWLQVPDDTGELFF
-	TRBV4-2	TRBD1	TRBJ2-5	TGTGCCAGCAGCCAGCTCACCCCAGGGGGAGATCAAGAGACCCAGTACTTC	CASSQLTPGGDQETQYF
once	TRBV10-3	TRBD1	TRBJ2-1	TGTGCCATCACCCCGGGACAGGTCACCAATGAGCAGTTCTTC	CAITPGQVTNEQFF
-	TRBV29-1	-	TRBJ2-3	TGCAGCGTTCTAAATAGGACAGATACGCAGTATTTT	CSVLNRTDTQYF
-	TRBV12-3/TRBV12-4	TRBD2	TRBJ2-3	TGTGCCAGCAGTTTCCTAGCGGCAAGCTTCACAGATACGCAGTATTTT	CASSFLAASFTDTQYF
-	TRBV7-6	TRBD1	TRBJ2-5	TGTGCCAGCAGCTGGACAGGGGGTCGGTACCAAGAGACCCAGTACTTC	CASSWTGGRYQETQYF
few	TRBV6-8	-	TRBJ2-1	TGTGCCAGCAGTTCCCCACTCGGGACCTACAATGAGCAGTTCTTC	CASSSPLGTYNEQFF
few	TRBV19	-	TRBJ1-6	TGTGCCAGCATCGTCCGACATGGGTACTATAATTCACCCCTCCACTTT	CASIVRHGYYNSPLHF
-	TRBV6-6	TRBD1	TRBJ1-6	TGTGCCAGCAGACAGGGGGACCATAATTCACCCCTCCACTTT	CASRQGDHNSPLHF
-	TRBV4-1	TRBD2	TRBJ2-2	TGCGCCAGCAGCCGAGCGGGAGAACCCGGGGAGCTGTTTTTT	CASSRAGEPGELFF
few	TRBV7-8	TRBD2	TRBJ2-1	TGTGCCAGCAGCTTAGGCGGGAGGGCGTCCTACAATGAGCAGTTCTTC	CASSLGGRASYNEQFF
many	TRBV10-1	-	TRBJ2-1	TGCGCCAGCAGTGATTACGCTCTGGGGGACAATGAGCAGTTCTTC	CASSDYALGDNEQFF
few	TRBV7-2	-	TRBJ2-2	TGTGCCAGCAGCGTCACGGTGAACACCGGGGAGCTGTTTTTT	CASSVTVNTGELFF
once	TRBV28	-	TRBJ2-3	TGTGCCAGCACCATTCCGGGTGGGGAAAGAACGCAGTATTTT	CASTIPGGERTQYF
few	TRBV5-1	TRBD1	TRBJ1-1	TGCGCCAGCAGCTCGGGGACAGGGGGGTTTCTCAACACTGAAGCTTTCTTT	CASSSGTGGFLNTEAFF
-	TRBV6-2/TRBV6-3	-	TRBJ2-3	TGTGCCAGCAGTGCTATCCTACGTGCGCAGTATTTT	CASSAILRAQYF
few	TRBV28	-	TRBJ1-6	TGTGCCAGCAGTTTCACGGGACCGCTTAATTCACCCCTCCACTTT	CASSFTGPLNSPLHF
many	TRBV4-1	TRBD2	TRBJ2-3	TGCGCCAGCAGGGCCCAAGAAAGGGTAGCGGGAGATACAGATACGCAGTATTTT	CASRAQERVAGDTDTQYF
few	TRBV9	-	TRBJ2-1	TGTGCCAGCAGCGTAGTACCCTCAACTTACAATGAGCAGTTCTTC	CASSVVPSTYNEQFF
few	TRBV27	TRBD1	TRBJ2-1	TGTGCCAGCAGTTATGGGACAGCGTACAATGAGCAGTTCTTC	CASSYGTAYNEQFF
-	TRBV20-1	-	TRBJ1-2	TGCAGTGCTAGTGAAGTTCTCTATGGCTACACCTTC	CSASEVLYGYTF
-	TRBV28	TRBD2	TRBJ2-7	TGTGCCAGCAGACGGGGACTAGCGGCCGCGTACGAGCAGTACTTC	CASRRGLAAAYEQYF
-	TRBV10-3	TRBD2	TRBJ2-1	TGTGCCATCAGAACCGGGACTAGCGGAAATGAGCAGTTCTTC	CAIRTGTSGNEQFF
many	TRBV11-3	-	TRBJ2-5	TGTGCCAGCAGCTTAGCTGGGGACTACCAAGAGACCCAGTACTTC	CASSLAGDYQETQYF
few	TRBV12-3/TRBV12-4	-	TRBJ2-1	TGTGCCTCCCGGGGCCCTGGGGACAATGAGCAGTTCTTC	CASRGPGDNEQFF
-	TRBV10-3	-	TRBJ2-1	TGTGCCATCAGTGAGTCGACGGTGAGCTCCTACAATGAGCAGTTCTTC	CAISESTVSSYNEQFF
few	TRBV7-2	TRBD1	TRBJ2-1	TGTGCCAGCAGCTCCGACAGGGGGACTTACAATGAGCAGTTCTTC	CASSSDRGTYNEQFF
-	TRBV6-6	-	TRBJ1-2	TGTGCCAGCAGTGCCCTCCGAGACAGGAACTATGGCTACACCTTC	CASSALRDRNYGYTF
-	TRBV6-2/TRBV6-3	-	TRBJ1-5	TGTGCCAGCAGCCATCAGGCCGGGGGCTCTAGCAATCAGCCCCAGCATTTT	CASSHQAGGSSNQPQHF
-	TRBV27	-	TRBJ2-5	TGTGCCAGCGCGCCTACGATGTACCAAGAGACCCAGTACTTC	CASAPTMYQETQYF
few	TRBV6-1	TRBD2	TRBJ2-1	TGTGCCAGCACCCTGACTAGCGGGAGTCACAATGAGCAGTTCTTC	CASTLTSGSHNEQFF
-	TRBV7-9	TRBD2	TRBJ2-1	TGTGCCAGCAGCTTCCGGACTAGCTGGAGCTCCTACAATGAGCAGTTCTTC	CASSFRTSWSSYNEQFF
-	TRBV9	TRBD2	TRBJ2-1	TGTGCCAGCAGCGCGGGACTAGCGGGAGGCAATGAGCAGTTCTTC	CASSAGLAGGNEQFF
few	TRBV20-1	-	TRBJ2-5	TGCAGTGCTAGAGATGGTGCTTCGAGGACCCAGTACTTC	CSARDGASRTQYF
-	TRBV2	-	TRBJ2-5	TGTGCCAGCAGTGAAGGCCCCCCCCGGACATCCCAAGAGACCCAGTACTTC	CASSEGPPRTSQETQYF
-	TRBV19	-	TRBJ2-2	TGTGCCAGTAGTATCCGCCAGGTCTACACCGGGGAGCTGTTTTTT	CASSIRQVYTGELFF
-	TRBV6-6	-	TRBJ1-2	TGTGCCAGCAGTTACTCGTCTGGGAGCCCTTCGGGTGGCTACACCTTC	CASSYSSGSPSGGYTF
-	TRBV24-1	-	TRBJ2-1	TGTGCCACCAGTGATCAGACAGGGTCCGGGGGGGTTGAGCAGTTCTTC	CATSDQTGSGGVEQFF
many	TRBV12-3/TRBV12-4	-	TRBJ2-5	TGTGCCAGCAGTTTAGAACGGGAGACCCAGTACTTC	CASSLERETQYF
-	TRBV28	-	TRBJ2-7	TGTGCCAGCAGTTCTTACGCAGGGTTCGAGCAGTACTTC	CASSSYAGFEQYF
-	TRBV6-5	-	TRBJ1-4	TGTGCCAGCAGCCTGGGTCGATTTGGTGAAAACCTGTTTTTT	CASSLGRFGENLFF
-	TRBV20-1	-	TRBJ2-3	TGCAGTGCCGAGAACACAGATACGCAGTATTTT	CSAENTDTQYF
-	TRBV5-4	-	TRBJ1-3	TGTGCCAGCAGCCGGGGGATCTCTGGAAACACCATATATTTT	CASSRGISGNTIYF
few	TRBV6-2/TRBV6-3	-	TRBJ2-2	TGTGCCGCTCAGGGGCGTTGGGCCGGGGAGCTGTTTTTT	CAAQGRWAGELFF
-	TRBV4-2	-	TRBJ2-3	TGTGCCAGCAGCCCGGGTGGCCGTTGGAGCACAGATACGCAGTATTTT	CASSPGGRWSTDTQYF
few	TRBV12-3/TRBV12-4	-	TRBJ2-2	TGTGCCAGCAGTTTATCCGCGGGATCGGCCGGGGAGCTGTTTTTT	CASSLSAGSAGELFF
many	TRBV7-2	-	TRBJ1-4	TGTGCCAGCAGCTTAGGTCAGACAGCAACTAATGAAAAACTGTTTTTT	CASSLGQTATNEKLFF
-	TRBV7-2	TRBD2	TRBJ2-3	TGTGCCAGCAGCTTAGTTGGTAGCGGGGGGGGAGATACGCAGTATTTT	CASSLVGSGGGDTQYF
-	TRBV7-2	-	TRBJ1-2	TGTGCCAGCTCGGCTACGTGGGACTATGGCTACACCTTC	CASSATWDYGYTF